These 23 T cell receptor beta chains came from one sample sequenced in a study of identical twins. MiXCR, run by TCRdb on the 5' RACE reads, gives a single entry per CDR3 protein. The repertoire holds 250,000 or so distinct CDR3 sequences, with roughly 8% as singletons. These sequences were also reported in another study, on yellow fever vaccine responses in identical twins.

Sample: CD8+ T cells sorted from blood. These receptors were collected from a woman under 30 in good health.

The chain has TRBV10-3 and TRBJ2-2, with D unresolved. Per the germline V gene, CDR1 is ENHRY and CDR2 is SYGVKD. The V and J ends lost 3 bases and 0 bases respectively, with 8 bases between them. The CDR3 runs 15 residues. CDR3 residues: CAISEEQTNTGELFF. CDR3 nucleotides: TGTGCCATCAGTGAAGAACAGACGAACACCGGGGAGCTGTTTTTT.

J is TRBJ2-7 and V is TRBV20-1; TRBD1 matches at 9 bases. Germline CDR1 reads DFQATT; CDR2 reads SNEGSKA (reference sequence). CDR3 length equals 13 residues. Trimming took 4 bases from V and 1 from J; bases not matched to a gene: 2. This CDR3 reads CSAIQGASYEQYF. The CDR3 nucleotides are TGCAGTGCTATACAGGGGGCGTCCTACGAGCAGTACTTC.

V and J are TRBV4-3 and TRBJ2-7; the D call may be TRBD1 or TRBD2 (6 bases each). Germline CDR1 reads LGHNA; CDR2 reads YSLEER. The CDR3 is made up of 15 amino acids. V shed 0 bases and J shed 0 bases, with 9 bases lying between them. The CDR3 DNA follows: TGCGCCAGCAGCCAAGACTGGGGGGCCTCCTACGAGCAGTACTTC. It encodes CASSQDWGASYEQYF.

The chain links TRBV14 to TRBJ2-7, with D perhaps matching TRBD1 (5 bases). CDR1 and CDR2 (germline): SGHDN, FVKESK. Trimming left V 2 bases short and J 0 bases short, with 11 bases between. The CDR3 sequence is 15 residues long. The CDR3 protein is CASSQIPGPSYEQYF. The CDR3 DNA reads as TGTGCCAGCAGCCAAATCCCAGGGCCCTCCTACGAGCAGTACTTC.

In its sample, this clonotype was seen a few times. V and J are TRBV11-2 and TRBJ2-2, with 11 bases identical to TRBD1. J lost 7 bases, V lost 5 bases, and 9 bases had no gene match. Germline V gene lookup returns CDR1 SGHAT and CDR2 FQNNGV. The CDR3 runs 16 residues. The CDR3 DNA sequence: TGTGCCAGCAGCCCATGGACAGGGGGCGCTGACGGGGAGCTGTTTTTT. It is translated as CASSPWTGGADGELFF.

The chain is built from TRBV14 and TRBJ2-1; the D gene is possibly TRBD1 (5 bases). Germline values: CDR1 SGHDN, CDR2 FVKESK. The length of the CDR3 is 19 residues. V lost 4 bases and J 1 base, leaving 23 bases between the germline ends. The CDR3 protein is CASSPESETVRESYNEQFF. DNA for the CDR3: TGTGCCAGCAGCCCTGAAAGTGAGACTGTCAGGGAATCCTACAATGAGCAGTTCTTC. The full variable domain, with the rest looked up from reference TRBV14 and TRBJ2-1, is EAGVTQFPSHSVIEKGQTVTLRCDPISGHDNLYWYRRVMGKEIKFLLHFVKESKQDESGMPNNRFLAERTGGTYSTLKVQPAELEDSGVYFCASSPESETVRESYNEQFFGPGTRLTVL.

This clonotype was found many times. The rearrangement uses TRBV4-3 and TRBJ2-1; 14 nucleotides match TRBD2. Germline V lookup: CDR1 LGHNA, CDR2 YSLEER. The CDR3 is 15 amino acids. J gave up 6 bases and V 4 bases, and 2 bases lay outside the gene matches. The CDR3 region has the DNA TGCGCCAGCAGCCCGGGGACTAGCGGGAGCAATGAGCAGTTCTTC. Protein: CASSPGTSGSNEQFF.

The rearrangement joins TRBV27 to TRBJ2-5, with no clear D. Per the germline V gene, CDR1 is MNHEY and CDR2 is SMNVEV (reference sequence). This CDR3 region has 15 residues. The V end was cut by 3 bases, the J end by 1 base, with 12 bases between. This CDR3 reads CASSFGQTFQETQYF. In nucleotides, the CDR3 is TGTGCCAGCAGTTTCGGGCAGACTTTCCAAGAGACCCAGTACTTC.

The genes are TRBV29-1 and TRBJ2-1; 12 nucleotides align to TRBD2. Looked up from germline, CDR1 is SQVTM and CDR2 is ANQGSEA. V lost 6 bases to trimming and J lost 3 bases; unmatched junction nucleotides: 3. The CDR3 spans 14 residues. The CDR3 loop is CSVPTSGSYNEQFF. The CDR3 bases are TGCAGCGTCCCGACTAGCGGGAGCTACAATGAGCAGTTCTTC.

V and J are TRBV7-6 and TRBJ1-6, with TRBD1 identical over 9 bases. V was clipped by 1 base and J by 0 bases; unmatched bases: 1. Germline V gene data show CDR1 as SGHVS and CDR2 as FNYEAQ. This CDR3 has 17 residues. The CDR3 nucleotides read TGTGCCAGCAGCTTAGACAGGGGGCTCTCCTATAATTCACCCCTCCACTTT. This codes for CASSLDRGLSYNSPLHF.

This clonotype appeared many times. V is TRBV28 and J is TRBJ2-4, with unresolved D. V lost 2 bases and J 6 bases, leaving 17 bases between the germline ends. The CDR3 totals 16 residues. The germline gives CDR1 MDHEN, CDR2 SYDVKM. The CDR3 coding sequence is TGTGCCAGCAGTTTACCGGTTTCGGGCAGGCCAAACATTCAGTACTTC. Residues: CASSLPVSGRPNIQYF.

This clonotype turned up a few times. V and J are TRBV27 and TRBJ2-5, with 12 bases identical to TRBD2. The CDR3 totals 17 residues. The J segment lost 3 bases and the V segment lost 5 bases, leaving 10 bases of the junction unmatched. The germline V gene has CDR1 MNHEY and CDR2 SMNVEV (reference sequence). The CDR3: CASSPLTSGGPKETQYF. As DNA, the CDR3 is TGTGCCAGCAGTCCTTTAACTAGCGGGGGGCCGAAAGAGACCCAGTACTTC.

This clonotype was seen many times. The V gene is TRBV12-3 or TRBV12-4, the J gene TRBJ1-1, with no clear D. V shed 6 bases and J shed 4 bases, with 12 bases lying between them. CDR3 length: 13 residues. The CDR3 is CASSTAGGTEAFF. As DNA, the CDR3 is TGTGCCAGCAGCACCGCGGGTGGCACTGAAGCTTTCTTT.

V gene TRBV5-1 combines with J gene TRBJ2-1; a possible D gene is TRBD1 (5 bases). The V and J ends lost 2 bases and 2 bases respectively, with 11 bases between them. CDR1 and CDR2 from the germline V gene are SGHRS and YFSETQ. The CDR3 covers 15 residues. Written as DNA, the CDR3 is TGCGCCAGCAGCTTTAGGGCAGGGCCCTACAATGAGCAGTTCTTC. Translating gives CASSFRAGPYNEQFF. The full variable domain, with the rest looked up from reference TRBV5-1 and TRBJ2-1, is KAGVTQTPRYLIKTRGQQVTLSCSPISGHRSVSWYQQTPGQGLQFLFEYFSETQRNKGNFPGRFSGRQFSNSRSEMNVSTLELGDSALYLCASSFRAGPYNEQFFGPGTRLTVL.

In this sample, this clonotype turned up many times. This chain links TRBV4-2 with TRBJ2-7; a possible D gene is TRBD2 (6 bases). The CDR3 is 14 residues long. From germline, CDR1 is LGHNA and CDR2 YNFKEQ. Deletions cut 1 base from V and 4 bases from J, with 11 bases between. The DNA of the CDR3 is TGTGCCAGCAGCCAAGGAGAAGGAGGGTACGAGCAGTACTTC. Protein: CASSQGEGGYEQYF.

This clonotype was counted only a few times. This sequence joins TRBV5-6 and TRBJ1-1; D remains unclear. Germline assignment: CDR1 SGHDT and CDR2 YYEEEE. This CDR3 comprises 16 residues. V gave up 4 bases and J gave up 5 bases, with 21 bases separating them. CDR3 in amino acids: CASSPRTGSQRTEAFF. CDR3 in DNA: TGTGCCAGCAGCCCCCGAACTGGTTCCCAGCGGACTGAAGCTTTCTTT. Supplemented by reference TRBV5-6 and TRBJ1-1, the full variable domain reads DAGVTQSPTHLIKTRGQQVTLRCSPKSGHDTVSWYQQALGQGPQFIFQYYEEEERQRGNFPDRFSGHQFPNYSSELNVNALLLGDSALYLCASSPRTGSQRTEAFFGQGTRLTVV.

This clonotype was seen more than once but under ten times. V gene TRBV9 combines with J gene TRBJ2-7; D ambiguous. Germline V lookup: CDR1 SGDLS, CDR2 YYNGEE. The CDR3 sequence is 14 residues long. V dropped 0 bases and J dropped 2 bases, with 9 bases sitting between them. CDR3 nucleotides: TGTGCCAGCAGCGTAGGCGCCAGAACCTACGAGCAGTACTTC. This encodes CASSVGARTYEQYF. Full variable domain (outside the CDR3, taken from reference TRBV9 and TRBJ2-7): DSGVTQTPKHLITATGQRVTLRCSPRSGDLSVYWYQQSLDQGLQFLIQYYNGEERAKGNILERFSAQQFPDLHSELNLSSLELGDSALYFCASSVGARTYEQYFGPGTRLTVT.

The J gene is TRBJ2-7, the V gene TRBV5-6; 8 nucleotides align to TRBD1. CDR3 length equals 15 residues. Trimming at V came to 0 bases and at J to 5 bases, leaving 7 bases not matched to a gene. Looked up from germline, CDR1 is SGHDT and CDR2 is YYEEEE. The chain's CDR3 is CASSLGDRPRNEQYF. The CDR3, as DNA: TGTGCCAGCAGCTTGGGGGACAGGCCAAGGAACGAGCAGTACTTC. Complete variable domain (other parts from reference TRBV5-6 and TRBJ2-7): DAGVTQSPTHLIKTRGQQVTLRCSPKSGHDTVSWYQQALGQGPQFIFQYYEEEERQRGNFPDRFSGHQFPNYSSELNVNALLLGDSALYLCASSLGDRPRNEQYFGPGTRLTVT.

The chain has TRBV10-1 and TRBJ2-7, with TRBD2 as a possible D gene (5 bases). V was trimmed by 2 bases and J by 7 bases, leaving 15 bases between them. CDR1 is WNHNN, CDR2 SYGVQD, per germline (reference sequence). CDR3 length: 14 amino acids. The CDR3 loop is CASSEGELGEEQYF. CDR3 nucleotides: TGCGCCAGCAGTGAGGGTGAACTCGGGGAGGAGCAGTACTTC.

The gene calls are TRBV10-3 and TRBJ2-7; TRBD2 is a possible D gene (7 bases). Trimming cost V 9 bases and J 2 bases, with 11 bases left between them. The germline V gene encodes CDR1 ENHRY and CDR2 SYGVKD. CDR3 length: 12 residues. CDR3 sequence: CAIAGAPYEQYF. The CDR3 DNA follows: TGTGCCATTGCGGGGGCCCCCTACGAGCAGTACTTC.

Comments on this clonotype: A much larger clone is a single base away; this may be a read error. This chain connects TRBV4-3 to TRBJ2-7; TRBD2 might be the D (6 bases). Germline-derived CDR1 and CDR2 are LGHNA and YSLEER. The CDR3 consists of 15 residues. Here the CDR3 DNA reads TGCGCCGGCAGCCAAGAGCCGGGACTCTTCTACGAGCAGTACTTC. Protein sequence: CAGSQEPGLFYEQYF.

This clonotype was found many times. The genes are TRBV15 and TRBJ2-7, with 15 nucleotides matching TRBD2. V shed 0 bases and J 5 bases; nucleotides not matched to a gene: 2. Germline V CDR1 and CDR2: LNHNV, YYDKDF (reference sequence). This CDR3 is 16 amino acids long. This CDR3 reads CATSRDGTSGRNEQYF. CDR3 sequence (DNA): TGTGCCACCAGCAGAGATGGGACTAGCGGGAGGAACGAGCAGTACTTC.

The rearrangement joins TRBV11-2 to TRBJ1-6, with 10 bases matching TRBD1. Per the germline V gene, CDR1 is SGHAT and CDR2 is FQNNGV. The CDR3 length is 18 residues. V trimming: 5 bases; J trimming: 6 bases; junction bases outside the gene matches: 13. The CDR3 DNA reads TGTGCCAGCAGCCCTAAAACGACAGGGGGCCCCCTTAATTCACCCCTCCACTTT. It specifies CASSPKTTGGPLNSPLHF. The variable domain in full, completed from reference TRBV11-2 and TRBJ1-6, reads EAGVAQSPRYKIIEKRQSVAFWCNPISGHATLYWYQQILGQGPKLLIQFQNNGVVDDSQLPKDRFSAERLKGVDSTLKIQPAKLEDSAVYLCASSPKTTGGPLNSPLHFGNGTRLTVT.